These T cell receptor beta chains were read from a single sample in a study of blood T cell repertoires in COVID-19. The data were produced by immunoSEQ multiplex PCR, yet TCRdb's version contains in-frame clones alone and is incomplete. The sample yields more than 300,000 clones, more than 85% seen once. Material for sequencing was PBMCs or T cells enriched from blood (not recorded which). These receptors were obtained from a young woman who had recovered from COVID-19. Each CDR3 is given with its conserved first and last residue. The D gene is left open where the match is weak. Where a row states a size, it is once, few, many or the class of an expanded clone; other rows omit it.

v_call: TRBV3-1/TRBV3-2; d_call: NA; clone_size: NA; j_call: TRBJ2-7; cdr3_nt: TGTGCCAGCAGCCTCTCGAGTGTTAGCTCCTACGAGCAGTACTTC; cdr3_aa: CASSLSSVSSYEQYF
v_call: TRBV19; d_call: NA; clone_size: NA; j_call: TRBJ1-2; cdr3_nt: TGTGCCAGTACCCAGGGGTTGGACTATGGCTACACCTTC; cdr3_aa: CASTQGLDYGYTF
v_call: TRBV28; d_call: NA; clone_size: NA; j_call: TRBJ1-3; cdr3_nt: TGTGCCAGCAGTTTCAGCGGCACTACCTCTGGAAACACCATATATTTT; cdr3_aa: CASSFSGTTSGNTIYF
v_call: TRBV5-1; d_call: NA; clone_size: NA; j_call: TRBJ2-5; cdr3_nt: TGCGCCAGCAGCTTGAGTTTGACTAGACAAGAGACCCAGTACTTC; cdr3_aa: CASSLSLTRQETQYF
v_call: TRBV7-9; d_call: NA; clone_size: NA; j_call: TRBJ1-4; cdr3_nt: TGTGCCAGCAGCCCCTCGGGAGGGAGGGGAACTAATGAAAAACTGTTTTTT; cdr3_aa: CASSPSGGRGTNEKLFF
v_call: TRBV4-3; d_call: TRBD1; clone_size: NA; j_call: TRBJ2-7; cdr3_nt: TGCGCCAGCAGCCAAGATATCGGGACAGGTTACGAGCAGTACTTC; cdr3_aa: CASSQDIGTGYEQYF
v_call: TRBV7-9; d_call: TRBD1; clone_size: NA; j_call: TRBJ1-1; cdr3_nt: TGTGCCAGCAGCCCAAAGACAGGGCTAGGGGCTTTCTTT; cdr3_aa: CASSPKTGLGAFF
v_call: TRBV7-9; d_call: NA; clone_size: NA; j_call: TRBJ2-5; cdr3_nt: TGTGCCAGCAGCCCTACAGACAGACCAGAGACCCAGTACTTC; cdr3_aa: CASSPTDRPETQYF
v_call: TRBV1; d_call: NA; clone_size: NA; j_call: TRBJ2-1; cdr3_nt: TGCACCAGCAGCCAAGAATTAGCGGGTAACTTAAATGAGCAGTTCTTC; cdr3_aa: CTSSQELAGNLNEQFF
v_call: TRBV11-3; d_call: NA; clone_size: NA; j_call: TRBJ2-2; cdr3_nt: TGTGCCAGTGAGTCCCGGGGGAATCACACCGGGGAGCTGTTTTTT; cdr3_aa: CASESRGNHTGELFF
v_call: TRBV2; d_call: NA; clone_size: NA; j_call: TRBJ1-2; cdr3_nt: TGTGCCAGCAGGCCCGGTGCATATGGCTACACCTTC; cdr3_aa: CASRPGAYGYTF
v_call: TRBV7-3; d_call: NA; clone_size: NA; j_call: TRBJ2-2; cdr3_nt: TGTGCCAGCAGCTTAGCGGGGACGAACACCGGGGAGCTGTTTTTT; cdr3_aa: CASSLAGTNTGELFF
v_call: TRBV28; d_call: NA; clone_size: NA; j_call: TRBJ2-2; cdr3_nt: TGTGCCAGCAGACCTACGACGGGGGAGAGGTCCGGGGAGCTGTTTTTT; cdr3_aa: CASRPTTGERSGELFF
v_call: TRBV4-1; d_call: TRBD1; clone_size: NA; j_call: TRBJ1-1; cdr3_nt: TGCGCCAGCAGCCCCCGTACTTTTCGCGGGACAGCGAACACTGAAGCTTTCTTT; cdr3_aa: CASSPRTFRGTANTEAFF
v_call: TRBV7-8; d_call: TRBD2; clone_size: few; j_call: TRBJ2-7; cdr3_nt: TGTGCCAGCAGCGTACTAGCGGCCTCCTACGAGCAGTACTTC; cdr3_aa: CASSVLAASYEQYF
v_call: TRBV11-3; d_call: NA; clone_size: NA; j_call: TRBJ2-5; cdr3_nt: TGTGCCAGCAGCTTGGGAGGTCAAGAGACCCAGTACTTC; cdr3_aa: CASSLGGQETQYF
v_call: TRBV28; d_call: TRBD1; clone_size: NA; j_call: TRBJ1-5; cdr3_nt: TGTGCCAGCAGCCGGGACAGGGGGCTGTTTATGAGCAATCAGCCCCAGCATTTT; cdr3_aa: CASSRDRGLFMSNQPQHF
v_call: TRBV5-6; d_call: TRBD1; clone_size: NA; j_call: TRBJ1-1; cdr3_nt: TGTGCCAGCGCCCGACAGGGTTGGGACACTGAAGCTTTCTTT; cdr3_aa: CASARQGWDTEAFF
v_call: TRBV7-9; d_call: NA; clone_size: NA; j_call: TRBJ1-1; cdr3_nt: TGTGCCAGCAGCCGTTCGGGGTCCATATTGAACACTGAAGCTTTCTTT; cdr3_aa: CASSRSGSILNTEAFF
v_call: TRBV7-2; d_call: NA; clone_size: few; j_call: TRBJ2-1; cdr3_nt: TGTGCCAGCAGCCCGGAGGAAGGTTCCGCCTACAATGAGCAGTTCTTC; cdr3_aa: CASSPEEGSAYNEQFF
v_call: TRBV6-5; d_call: NA; clone_size: NA; j_call: TRBJ1-2; cdr3_nt: TGTGCCAGCAGTTACTCGGCCAGGGATGGCTACACCTTC; cdr3_aa: CASSYSARDGYTF
v_call: TRBV5-1; d_call: NA; clone_size: NA; j_call: TRBJ2-3; cdr3_nt: TGCGCCAGCAGTACAGGCACTAGCACAGATACGCAGTATTTT; cdr3_aa: CASSTGTSTDTQYF
v_call: TRBV29-1; d_call: NA; clone_size: NA; j_call: TRBJ2-3; cdr3_nt: TGCAGCGTCAGTTGGACTTACACAGATACGCAGTATTTT; cdr3_aa: CSVSWTYTDTQYF
v_call: TRBV9; d_call: NA; clone_size: NA; j_call: TRBJ2-3; cdr3_nt: TGTGCCAGCAGCGTAGCAACGACTACTTGGACTAGCACAGATACGCAGTATTTT; cdr3_aa: CASSVATTTWTSTDTQYF
v_call: TRBV5-6; d_call: TRBD2; clone_size: NA; j_call: TRBJ2-1; cdr3_nt: TGTGCCAGCAGCTTGGCAGCGGGGGCCACCAATGAGCAGTTCTTC; cdr3_aa: CASSLAAGATNEQFF
v_call: TRBV19; d_call: NA; clone_size: NA; j_call: TRBJ2-7; cdr3_nt: TGTGCCAGTAGTATGAGGGGAGGTTTTGGGGAGCAGTACTTC; cdr3_aa: CASSMRGGFGEQYF
v_call: TRBV4-1; d_call: NA; clone_size: NA; j_call: TRBJ2-7; cdr3_nt: TGCGCCAGCAGCCCGCAGGTTTCCTACGAGCAGTACTTC; cdr3_aa: CASSPQVSYEQYF
v_call: TRBV7-9; d_call: NA; clone_size: NA; j_call: TRBJ1-1; cdr3_nt: TGTGCCAGCAGCTCTCAGGGGTCCGGCACTGAAGCTTTCTTT; cdr3_aa: CASSSQGSGTEAFF
v_call: TRBV12-5; d_call: NA; clone_size: NA; j_call: TRBJ1-1; cdr3_nt: TGTGCTAGTGGTTTGGAAACAGGGAACAAAGCTTTCTTT; cdr3_aa: CASGLETGNKAFF
v_call: TRBV4-3; d_call: NA; clone_size: once; j_call: TRBJ2-3; cdr3_nt: TGCGCCAGCAGCCAAGCCCCACAGGACTATTTAGGAGATACGCAGTATTTT; cdr3_aa: CASSQAPQDYLGDTQYF
v_call: TRBV4-2; d_call: NA; clone_size: NA; j_call: TRBJ1-5; cdr3_nt: TGTGCCAGCAGCCAAGATGGCAACAGCAATCAGCCCCAGCATTTT; cdr3_aa: CASSQDGNSNQPQHF
v_call: TRBV30; d_call: TRBD1; clone_size: NA; j_call: TRBJ2-5; cdr3_nt: TGTGCCTGGACCCAACAGGGGGCGGGGGAGACCCAGTACTTC; cdr3_aa: CAWTQQGAGETQYF
v_call: TRBV28; d_call: NA; clone_size: NA; j_call: TRBJ2-1; cdr3_nt: TGTGCCAGCAGCCTAACGGACAGTTGGAATGAGCAGTTCTTC; cdr3_aa: CASSLTDSWNEQFF
v_call: TRBV10-3; d_call: TRBD2; clone_size: NA; j_call: TRBJ2-1; cdr3_nt: TGTGCCATCAGTGTGGATAAGAGCGGGGCCCACAATGAGCAGTTCTTC; cdr3_aa: CAISVDKSGAHNEQFF
v_call: TRBV11-3; d_call: TRBD2; clone_size: NA; j_call: TRBJ2-3; cdr3_nt: TGTGCCAGCAGCTTAGTTGGCGGGGGGCAACACACAGATACGCAGTATTTT; cdr3_aa: CASSLVGGGQHTDTQYF
v_call: TRBV15; d_call: TRBD2; clone_size: once; j_call: TRBJ2-7; cdr3_nt: TGTGCCACCAGCAGAGCTCCGGGAGGATCCTACGAGCAGTACTTC; cdr3_aa: CATSRAPGGSYEQYF
v_call: TRBV30; d_call: NA; clone_size: NA; j_call: TRBJ1-2; cdr3_nt: TGTGCCTGGAGTGTACTAGGCTATGGCTACACCTTC; cdr3_aa: CAWSVLGYGYTF
v_call: TRBV15; d_call: NA; clone_size: NA; j_call: TRBJ2-7; cdr3_nt: TGTGCCACCAGCAGAGATTTCTCCATCACGGCCTACGAGCAGTACTTC; cdr3_aa: CATSRDFSITAYEQYF
v_call: TRBV4-2; d_call: NA; clone_size: NA; j_call: TRBJ1-3; cdr3_nt: TGTGCCAGCAGCCCCTACCAGGCGGGGCCGTCGGAAGGCACCATATATTTT; cdr3_aa: CASSPYQAGPSEGTIYF